One and the same sample provided the 13 T cell receptor beta chains below, sequenced in a study of blood T cell repertoires in COVID-19. The method was immunoSEQ multiplex PCR; TCRdb's version includes in-frame clones alone and lacks a portion of them. The sample shows more than 95,000 clones, about nine tenths of them seen only once. The sequencing input was peripheral blood. The receptor set was obtained from a middle-aged man with acute or convalescent COVID-19.

This chain links TRBV2 with TRBJ2-1; TRBD2 matches at 11 bases. With 8 bases clipped from V and 4 bases from J, the junction kept 7 bases outside the gene matches. This CDR3 has 15 residues. Germline CDR1 reads SNHLY; CDR2 reads FYNNEI. CDR3 residues: CASSWTSGPYNEQFF. The DNA of the CDR3 is TGTGCCAGCTCCTGGACTAGCGGGCCTTACAATGAGCAGTTCTTC.

The chain employs TRBV14 and TRBJ2-7, with a possible D match to TRBD1 (7 bases). CDR1 is SGHDN, CDR2 FVKESK, per germline. The V and J ends lost 4 bases and 1 base respectively, with 11 bases between them. CDR3 size: 14 residues. CDR3 nucleotide sequence: TGTGCCAGCAGCCCGACAGGGACTTCCTACGAGCAGTACTTC. It codes for CASSPTGTSYEQYF. The full variable domain, rest sourced from reference TRBV14 and TRBJ2-7, is EAGVTQFPSHSVIEKGQTVTLRCDPISGHDNLYWYRRVMGKEIKFLLHFVKESKQDESGMPNNRFLAERTGGTYSTLKVQPAELEDSGVYFCASSPTGTSYEQYFGPGTRLTVT.

The chain employs TRBV19 and TRBJ2-1; TRBD1 might be the D (6 bases). Germline lookup yields CDR1 LNHDA and CDR2 SQIVND (reference sequence). CDR3 length: 14 residues. CDR3 in DNA: TGTGCTACAGAGGGGGTTAGCTCCTACAATGAGCAGTTCTTC. It encodes CATEGVSSYNEQFF.

The count of this clone is one. The CDR3 DNA reads as TGTGCCATCAGTGGGCCGGGACAGGGGATTGATGGCTACACCTTC. This sequence encodes CAISGPGQGIDGYTF. The chain employs TRBV10-3 and TRBJ1-2; 10 bases agree with TRBD1. The germline gives CDR1 ENHRY, CDR2 SYGVKD. Trimming removed 4 bases from V and 6 bases from J; junction bases left unmatched: 8. This CDR3 spans 15 amino acids.

V usage is TRBV5-1 and J usage is TRBJ1-4, with 7 bases fitting TRBD1. The J segment lost 8 bases and the V segment lost 0 bases, leaving 7 bases of the junction unmatched. Per the germline V gene, CDR1 is SGHRS and CDR2 is YFSETQ. The CDR3 spans 15 residues. The CDR3 is CASSLVTGRREKLFF. The CDR3 coding sequence is TGCGCCAGCAGCTTGGTGACAGGGCGGAGAGAAAAACTGTTTTTT.

The V gene is TRBV19, the J gene TRBJ2-1; 8 bases line up with TRBD2. Per the germline V gene, CDR1 is LNHDA and CDR2 is SQIVND (reference sequence). The CDR3 has 15 amino acids. With 6 bases clipped from V and 6 bases from J, the junction kept 10 bases outside the gene matches. DNA for the CDR3: TGTGCCAGTAGCGGAGGACTAGCAGATACCAATGAGCAGTTCTTC. Translation gives CASSGGLADTNEQFF.

The gene calls are TRBV5-1 and TRBJ1-6; no firm D call. This CDR3 spans 14 amino acids. Trimming cost V 1 base and J 4 bases, with 6 bases left between them. Germline V CDR1 and CDR2: SGHRS, YFSETQ. CDR3 region: CASSLNRYNSPLHF. CDR3 nucleotide sequence: TGCGCCAGCAGCTTGAATAGATATAATTCACCCCTCCACTTT.

This clone was seen a handful of times. CDR3 protein: CATSGRVSTDTQYF. CDR3 DNA sequence: TGTGCCACCAGTGGACGGGTTAGCACAGATACGCAGTATTTT. The chain is built from TRBV24-1 and TRBJ2-3, with unresolved D. CDR1 is KGHDR and CDR2 is SFDVKD in the germline V gene. The CDR3 extends over 14 amino acids. Deletions cut 5 bases from V and 0 bases from J, with 8 bases between.

A single count supports this clone. This rearrangement joins TRBV30 to TRBJ2-1, with D possibly TRBD2 on 6 matching bases. The CDR3 is 13 amino acids. V was shortened by 0 bases and J by 6 bases, with 9 bases between the two germline ends. Germline assignment: CDR1 GTSNPN and CDR2 SVGIG (reference sequence). In DNA form, the CDR3 reads TGTGCCTGGAGTGTACTAGCCCCCAATGAGCAGTTCTTC. It specifies CAWSVLAPNEQFF.

The chain couples TRBV7-6 to TRBJ2-2, with D tentatively TRBD2 (5 bases). Per germline, CDR1 SGHVS and CDR2 FNYEAQ. The CDR3 is 16 amino acids. The V end lost 0 bases, the J end lost 6 bases, and 14 bases lay between the germline ends. CDR3 region: CASSLALQTAAGELFF. CDR3 DNA sequence: TGTGCCAGCAGCTTAGCCCTTCAAACAGCGGCCGGGGAGCTGTTTTTT.

This clone was seen only a few times. The CDR3 DNA reads as TGCGCCAGCATGCAGGGTCGAACCGGGGAGCTGTTTTTT. Residues: CASMQGRTGELFF. The chain employs TRBV5-1 and TRBJ2-2, with a tentative D call TRBD1 (5 bases). V lost 6 bases and J lost 5, with 11 bases in between. Germline values: CDR1 SGHRS, CDR2 YFSETQ. The CDR3 length is 13 residues.

The chain carries TRBV2 and TRBJ2-7; TRBD2 matches at 7 bases. This CDR3 contains 15 residues. J lost 5 bases, V lost 0 bases, and 7 bases had no gene match. The germline V gene has CDR1 SNHLY and CDR2 FYNNEI. CDR3 residues: CASSEAAGVLNEQYF. CDR3 nucleotides: TGTGCCAGCAGTGAAGCCGCGGGGGTCCTTAACGAGCAGTACTTC.

This clone was counted only a few times. CDR3 region: CASSSGLWQPQHF. The CDR3 DNA reads TGTGCCAGCAGTTCAGGTTTGTGGCAGCCCCAGCATTTT. The chain combines TRBV2 with TRBJ1-5; no reliable D call. Germline CDR1 SNHLY, CDR2 FYNNEI. Deletions cut 5 bases from V and 7 bases from J, with 12 bases between. This CDR3 has 13 amino acids.